Listed here are 6 T cell receptor beta chains from one sample, sequenced in a study of T cell responses to AZD1222 COVID-19 vaccine. TCRdb keeps only in-frame clones here, not all; method: immunoSEQ multiplex PCR. The sample holds 120,000 or so clones, about four fifths seen once. The sequencing used peripheral blood, collected on day 0 of AZD1222 vaccination. Source of these receptors: an adult in good health.

This clone was detected only a few times. The rearrangement uses TRBV19 and TRBJ1-4; D remains unclear. The V gene lost 5 bases and the J gene lost 9 bases, with 19 bases spanning the gap. The CDR3 spans 15 residues. Germline V gives CDR1 LNHDA, CDR2 SQIVND (reference sequence). CDR3 DNA: TGTGCCAGTAGTGACCGGACCGAACCCCACCAAAAACTGTTTTTT. It is translated as CASSDRTEPHQKLFF.

The chain is built from TRBV5-4 and TRBJ1-2; the match to TRBD1 covers 12 bases. CDR1 is SGHNT, CDR2 YYREEE, per germline (reference sequence). The CDR3 contains 15 residues. The V gene end was trimmed by 4 bases and the J gene end by 4 bases; junction bases not matched to a gene: 5. CDR3 sequence (DNA): TGTGCCAGCAGCGATGGGACAGGGGGCCTCTATGGCTACACCTTC. It specifies CASSDGTGGLYGYTF. Full variable domain (rest looked up from reference TRBV5-4 and TRBJ1-2): ETGVTQSPTHLIKTRGQQVTLRCSSQSGHNTVSWYQQALGQGPQFIFQYYREEENGRGNFPPRFSGLQFPNYSSELNVNALELDDSALYLCASSDGTGGLYGYTFGSGTRLTVV.

The rearrangement joins TRBV7-9 to TRBJ1-3; tentatively, D is TRBD1 (6 bases). Germline loops: CDR1 SEHNR, CDR2 FQNEAQ (reference sequence). V lost 3 bases, J lost 4 bases, and 7 bases lay in between. This CDR3 has 13 residues. DNA for the CDR3: TGTGCCAGCAGCTTGGGACACGGAAACACCATATATTTT. Its protein is CASSLGHGNTIYF. Full variable domain (missing parts from reference TRBV7-9 and TRBJ1-3): DTGVSQNPRHKITKRGQNVTFRCDPISEHNRLYWYRQTLGQGPEFLTYFQNEAQLEKSRLLSDRFSAERPKGSFSTLEIQRTEQGDSAMYLCASSLGHGNTIYFGEGSWLTVV.

The rearrangement links TRBV6-2 or TRBV6-3 to TRBJ1-2; D call uncertain. V gave up 2 bases and J gave up 5 bases, with 9 bases separating them. The germline V gene has CDR1 MNHEY and CDR2 SVGEGT. This CDR3 comprises 13 residues. The CDR3 region has the DNA TGTGCCAGCAGTTACGACGGGTCGTATGGCTACACCTTC. Protein sequence: CASSYDGSYGYTF.

The V call is TRBV9, the J call TRBJ2-1, with TRBD2 matching 10 bases. CDR3 size: 15 residues. In germline, CDR1 is SGDLS, CDR2 YYNGEE. Trimming removed 3 bases from V and 3 bases from J; junction bases left unmatched: 3. CDR3 sequence: CASSASGSVYNEQFF. The CDR3, as DNA: TGTGCCAGCAGCGCTAGCGGGAGTGTCTACAATGAGCAGTTCTTC. The whole variable domain, remainder taken from reference TRBV9 and TRBJ2-1, is DSGVTQTPKHLITATGQRVTLRCSPRSGDLSVYWYQQSLDQGLQFLIQYYNGEERAKGNILERFSAQQFPDLHSELNLSSLELGDSALYFCASSASGSVYNEQFFGPGTRLTVL.

The rearrangement uses TRBV6-8 and TRBJ2-2; the D is unclear. Trimming removed 4 bases at V and 6 bases at J, with 15 bases between. Germline lookup yields CDR1 MNHGY and CDR2 SAAAGT. CDR3 length: 15 residues. Here the CDR3 DNA reads TGTGCCAGCAGTTTTCCAGGCTTGATGGCCGGGGAGCTGTTTTTT. Its protein is CASSFPGLMAGELFF.